These 27 T cell receptor beta chains share one sample of origin, sequenced in a study of T cells after yellow fever vaccination. TCRdb ran MiXCR on the 5' RACE reads and lists one entry per CDR3 protein. The sample includes hundreds of thousands of distinct CDR3 sequences, less than 9.5% of them seen just once. This specimen was CD4+ T cells sorted from PBMCs, taken 5 days after the yellow fever booster vaccination. All receptors derive from a man aged 18 to 29 who received the YFV17D yellow fever vaccine.

The chain joins TRBV20-1 to TRBJ1-2; the match to TRBD1 covers 9 bases. The junction had 7 bases not matched to a gene; V was cut back by 4 bases and J by 4 bases. Germline values: CDR1 DFQATT, CDR2 SNEGSKA (reference sequence). The CDR3 contains 14 residues. The CDR3, as DNA: TGCAGTGCTAAGGGACAGGGCGAACTCTATGGCTACACCTTC. It encodes CSAKGQGELYGYTF.

The rearrangement uses TRBV3-1 and TRBJ1-1; no clear D. This CDR3 region has 14 residues. CDR1 and CDR2 from the germline V gene are LGHDT and YNNKEL (reference sequence). Trimming took 1 base from V and 1 from J, leaving 7 bases between them. CDR3 sequence reads: CASSQGSQNTEAFF. CDR3 sequence (DNA): TGTGCCAGCAGCCAAGGTAGTCAGAACACTGAAGCTTTCTTT.

This clonotype was detected many times. The V gene is TRBV7-2, the J gene TRBJ2-2; the D call may be TRBD1 or TRBD2 (6 bases each). This CDR3 spans 14 amino acids. V dropped 1 base and J dropped 6 bases, with 9 bases sitting between them. The germline CDR1 and CDR2 sequences are SGHTA and FQGNSA. The CDR3: CASSLGGAPGELFF. CDR3 in DNA: TGTGCCAGCAGCTTAGGGGGGGCCCCCGGGGAGCTGTTTTTT.

This clonotype has more than one count but fewer than ten. The chain couples TRBV20-1 to TRBJ1-4; D might be TRBD1 (6 bases). The CDR3 is 13 residues long. With 6 bases removed from V and 6 bases from J, the gap between germline ends came to 14 bases. The germline CDR1 and CDR2 sequences are DFQATT and SNEGSKA (reference sequence). The CDR3 DNA follows: TGCAGTGCCGATCAGGGGTGGGATGAAAAACTGTTTTTT. It codes for CSADQGWDEKLFF.

This clonotype appeared many times. The chain combines TRBV7-2 with TRBJ1-6; D gene uncertain. This CDR3 comprises 16 residues. Trimming took 6 bases from V and 5 from J, leaving 17 bases between them. Germline lookup yields CDR1 SGHTA and CDR2 FQGNSA. CDR3 bases: TGTGCCAGCAGTTCTACATCCGGACGGAATAATTCACCCCTCCACTTT. Protein: CASSSTSGRNNSPLHF.

The V call is TRBV5-1, the J call TRBJ1-1; D remains unclear. Germline V gene sequence: CDR1 SGHRS, CDR2 YFSETQ. This CDR3 is 14 amino acids long. The V gene lost 0 bases and the J gene lost 3 bases, with 9 bases spanning the gap. CDR3 sequence reads: CASSLAAEDTEAFF. The CDR3, as DNA: TGCGCCAGCAGCTTGGCGGCGGAAGACACTGAAGCTTTCTTT.

This clonotype was recorded many times. The chain employs TRBV12-3 or TRBV12-4 and TRBJ2-4, with D perhaps TRBD2 (6 bases). There are 14 residues in the CDR3. Trimming took off 6 bases at V and 7 bases at J, with 16 bases between the two ends. The CDR3 DNA is TGTGCCAGCAGCCTAAGGAGGGATTGGAACATTCAGTACTTC. Translation: CASSLRRDWNIQYF.

This clonotype was observed a handful of times. The chain is built from TRBV5-6 and TRBJ2-5; TRBD2 aligns across 13 bases. CDR1 and CDR2 (germline): SGHDT, YYEEEE. The CDR3 is 19 residues long. After removal of 3 bases from V and 5 bases from J, the junction contained 16 bases not matched to a gene. This CDR3 is CASSSFLTSGGFELETQYF. Here the CDR3 DNA reads TGTGCCAGCAGCTCCTTTTTGACTAGCGGGGGGTTCGAGTTGGAGACCCAGTACTTC.

The table lists this clonotype with a few counts. The J gene is TRBJ2-3, the V gene TRBV7-3, with 16 bases matching TRBD2. J gave up 3 bases and V 4 bases, and 7 bases lay outside the gene matches. CDR1 and CDR2 (germline): SGHTA, FQGTGA. This CDR3 has 18 residues. The CDR3 is CASSSGTSGGARTDTQYF. For the CDR3, the DNA is TGTGCCAGCAGCTCCGGGACTAGCGGGGGGGCTCGGACAGATACGCAGTATTTT.

The chain links TRBV20-1 to TRBJ2-7, with a tentative D call TRBD2 (5 bases). This CDR3 contains 15 residues. CDR1 is DFQATT, CDR2 SNEGSKA, per germline (reference sequence). The ends were cut back, 0 bases at V and 0 bases at J, with 12 bases in the middle. The DNA for the CDR3 is TGCAGTGCTAGAGATCTCGGGATTAGCTCCTACGAGCAGTACGTC. It codes for CSARDLGISSYEQYV.

The genes are TRBV7-2 and TRBJ2-1, with 7 bases matching TRBD2. This CDR3 has 15 residues. Trimming cost V 5 bases and J 3 bases; bases outside gene matches: 7. Germline loops: CDR1 SGHTA, CDR2 FQGNSA. CDR3 coding DNA: TGTGCCAGCAGCCCCCAGCGGGACTTCTACAATGAGCAGTTCTTC. Amino acid sequence: CASSPQRDFYNEQFF.

The sample holds a few counts of this clonotype. The CDR3 sequence: CASSASWDTQYF. The CDR3 DNA reads as TGTGCCAGCAGCGCCAGCTGGGATACGCAGTATTTT. The rearrangement joins TRBV12-3 or TRBV12-4 to TRBJ2-3; no firm D call. CDR3 length: 12 residues. The germline V and J ends were trimmed by 6 bases and 6 bases, with 10 bases remaining between them.

Ten or more counts support this clonotype. The chain joins TRBV20-1 to TRBJ1-4; D unresolved. V was pared by 0 bases and J by 4 bases, with 6 bases between. The CDR3 length is 13 residues. CDR1 is DFQATT, CDR2 SNEGSKA, per germline (reference sequence). The CDR3 protein is CSAREQLNEKLFF. Written as DNA, the CDR3 is TGCAGTGCTAGAGAACAGCTTAATGAAAAACTGTTTTTT.

Only a few counts were recorded for this clonotype. The V call is TRBV7-2, the J call TRBJ2-2, with 7 positions matching TRBD1. V shed 1 base and J 4 bases; nucleotides not matched to a gene: 3. CDR1 is SGHTA and CDR2 is FQGNSA in the germline V gene. The CDR3 runs 15 residues. CDR3: CASSLGGTATGELFF. CDR3 coding DNA: TGTGCCAGCAGCTTAGGGGGGACAGCCACCGGGGAGCTGTTTTTT.

This clonotype was found many times. V and J are TRBV20-1 and TRBJ2-7; 7 positions agree with TRBD2. V lost 6 bases to trimming and J lost 4 bases; unmatched junction nucleotides: 6. Germline loops: CDR1 DFQATT, CDR2 SNEGSKA (reference sequence). CDR3 length: 12 amino acids. CDR3 sequence: CSAGRVGYEQYF. The CDR3 nucleotides read TGCAGTGCGGGGAGGGTTGGGTACGAGCAGTACTTC.

This clonotype was counted only a few times. In DNA, the CDR3 is TGTGCCAGCAGCCCCGGACAGTTTTTCTACGAGCAGTACTTC. Translated: CASSPGQFFYEQYF. The rearrangement links TRBV3-1 to TRBJ2-7; tentatively, D is TRBD1 (6 bases). The germline gives CDR1 LGHDT, CDR2 YNNKEL (reference sequence). The CDR3 is made up of 14 amino acids. The V and J ends lost 4 bases and 3 bases respectively, with 13 bases between them.

V and J are TRBV7-8 and TRBJ1-4, with 7 nucleotides matching TRBD1. The CDR3 consists of 15 residues. Germline CDR1 and CDR2: SGHVS and FQNEAQ. V trimming: 2 bases; J trimming: 4 bases; junction bases outside the gene matches: 4. CDR3 in DNA: TGTGCCAGCAGCTTAATGGGACAGTTTAATGAAAAACTGTTTTTT. Its protein is CASSLMGQFNEKLFF. Together with reference TRBV7-8 and TRBJ1-4, the CDR3 gives the full variable domain: GAGVSQSPRYKVAKRGQDVALRCDPISGHVSLFWYQQALGQGPEFLTYFQNEAQLDKSGLPSDRFFAERPEGSVSTLKIQRTQQEDSAVYLCASSLMGQFNEKLFFGSGTQLSVL.

The rearrangement links TRBV20-1 to TRBJ2-5, with D uncertain. V gave up 1 base and J gave up 1 base, with 7 bases separating them. CDR1 and CDR2 from the germline V gene are DFQATT and SNEGSKA (reference sequence). The CDR3 has 13 residues. DNA of the CDR3: TGCAGTGCTAGAGTATGGGGCCAAGAGACCCAGTACTTC. It encodes CSARVWGQETQYF.

This clonotype was detected ten times or more. This chain connects TRBV10-3 to TRBJ2-6; D uncertain. CDR1 ENHRY and CDR2 SYGVKD come from the germline V gene. The CDR3 contains 17 residues. The germline V and J ends were trimmed by 2 bases and 0 bases, with 11 bases remaining between them. The CDR3 DNA sequence: TGTGCCATCAGTGAGATTCGACGGATCTCTGGGGCCAACGTCCTGACTTTC. Protein product: CAISEIRRISGANVLTF.

This clonotype came up a few times. The chain links TRBV7-9 to TRBJ1-3; 10 nucleotides match TRBD1. This CDR3 has 14 amino acids. Looked up from germline, CDR1 is SEHNR and CDR2 is FQNEAQ (reference sequence). The V gene end was trimmed by 5 bases and the J gene end by 7 bases; junction bases not matched to a gene: 5. The CDR3 nucleotides read TGTGCCAGCAGCCCTGGGACAGGGGTTAACACCATATATTTT. This translates into CASSPGTGVNTIYF. Full variable domain (remainder filled in from reference TRBV7-9 and TRBJ1-3): DTGVSQNPRHKITKRGQNVTFRCDPISEHNRLYWYRQTLGQGPEFLTYFQNEAQLEKSRLLSDRFSAERPKGSFSTLEIQRTEQGDSAMYLCASSPGTGVNTIYFGEGSWLTVV.

This clonotype was counted only a few times. The rearrangement uses TRBV27 and TRBJ2-7; D is uncertain. The CDR3 is 13 amino acids. The germline V and J ends were trimmed by 5 bases and 2 bases, with 10 bases remaining between them. Germline V gene lookup returns CDR1 MNHEY and CDR2 SMNVEV (reference sequence). The DNA for the CDR3 is TGTGCCAGCAGTCTACGGAGAGCCTACGAGCAGTACTTC. Translating it yields CASSLRRAYEQYF.

This clonotype has only a few counts. The rearrangement uses TRBV7-9 and TRBJ2-7; 7 bases are a match to TRBD1. Germline assignment: CDR1 SEHNR and CDR2 FQNEAQ (reference sequence). V gave up 3 bases and J gave up 6 bases; unmatched junction bases: 2. There are 12 residues in the CDR3. Written as DNA, the CDR3 is TGTGCCAGCAGCTTCACAGGGGTCGAGCAGTACTTC. It specifies CASSFTGVEQYF.

This chain connects TRBV6-1 to TRBJ2-1; D is possibly TRBD2 (5 bases). Germline CDR1 MNHNS, CDR2 SASEGT. The CDR3 is 14 amino acids. Deletions cut 4 bases from V and 8 bases from J, with 15 bases between. The CDR3 here is CASSAIPTGDEQFF. CDR3 in DNA: TGTGCCAGCAGTGCAATTCCGACCGGGGATGAGCAGTTCTTC.

The chain combines TRBV9 with TRBJ2-2, with D possibly TRBD1 on 6 matching bases. The V end lost 0 bases, the J end lost 0 bases, and 6 bases lay between the germline ends. The CDR3 loop spans 15 amino acids. Germline CDR1 reads SGDLS; CDR2 reads YYNGEE. In DNA form, the CDR3 reads TGTGCCAGCAGCGTAGAGGGGGCGAACACCGGGGAGCTGTTTTTT. This gives the protein CASSVEGANTGELFF.

This clonotype has a handful of counts. The chain joins TRBV20-1 to TRBJ1-4, with D unclear. Trimming left V 0 bases short and J 0 bases short, with 11 bases between. Germline V gives CDR1 DFQATT, CDR2 SNEGSKA (reference sequence). This CDR3 contains 16 residues. CDR3 loop: CSARDLGGATNEKLFF. The CDR3 DNA sequence: TGCAGTGCTAGAGATTTGGGCGGTGCAACTAATGAAAAACTGTTTTTT.

This clonotype has only a few counts. The V call is TRBV5-1, the J call TRBJ2-7; D not resolved. Trimming cost V 4 bases and J 5 bases, with 16 bases left between them. CDR1 SGHRS and CDR2 YFSETQ come from the germline V gene. The CDR3 length is 14 residues. CDR3 region: CASSPGHTKDEQYF. The CDR3 DNA sequence: TGCGCCAGCAGCCCGGGTCACACTAAGGACGAGCAGTACTTC.

J is TRBJ2-5 and V is TRBV7-2, with 8 bases that match TRBD1. Trimming removed 2 bases from V and 3 bases from J; junction bases left unmatched: 8. Per the germline V gene, CDR1 is SGHTA and CDR2 is FQGNSA. This CDR3 spans 16 amino acids. Here the CDR3 reads CASSLIGQGLEETQYF. CDR3 sequence (DNA): TGTGCCAGCAGCTTAATCGGACAGGGTTTAGAAGAGACCCAGTACTTC. Using reference TRBV7-2 and TRBJ2-5 for the parts outside the CDR3, the full variable domain is GAGVSQSPSNKVTEKGKDVELRCDPISGHTALYWYRQSLGQGLEFLIYFQGNSAPDKSGLPSDRFSAERTGGSVSTLTIQRTQQEDSAVYLCASSLIGQGLEETQYFGPGTRLLVL.